One sample yielded the 23 T cell receptor beta chains listed below, sequenced in a study of beta chain features in type 1 diabetes. The authors reverse transcribed all of the isolated RNA, so sequencing captured expressed TCRB transcripts. The method was immunoSEQ multiplex PCR; TCRdb's version includes in-frame clones alone and lacks a portion of them. The table lists hundreds of thousands of clones, about 14% of them singletons. Sequencing input: central memory CD4+ T cells from blood. These receptors all stem from a man aged 25-40 years in good health.

This sequence joins TRBV4-2 and TRBJ2-3; 9 bases line up with TRBD2. Germline-derived CDR1 and CDR2 are LGHNA and YNFKEQ. The CDR3 sequence is 18 residues long. V shed 0 bases, J shed 0 bases, and the junction held 7 bases outside the gene matches. CDR3 in DNA: TGTGCCAGCAGCCAAGAAGCGGGACTAGCCAGTAGCACAGATACGCAGTATTTT. Protein sequence: CASSQEAGLASSTDTQYF.

The rearrangement links TRBV5-6 to TRBJ2-5; a weak D match, TRBD2 (6 bases). Per the germline V gene, CDR1 is SGHDT and CDR2 is YYEEEE. Trimming pared 0 bases from V and 4 bases from J, leaving 16 bases between. The CDR3 sequence is 16 residues long. For the CDR3, the DNA is TGTGCCAGCAGCTTGGACCTAGCGACTGGGTCAGAGACCCAGTACTTC. It specifies CASSLDLATGSETQYF.

The CDR3 sequence: CASSLEGDTSNQPQHF. Here the CDR3 DNA reads TGCGCCAGCAGCTTGGAGGGCGACACGAGCAATCAGCCCCAGCATTTT. The rearrangement links TRBV5-1 to TRBJ1-5; no definite D call. This CDR3 has 16 residues. The V and J ends lost 0 bases and 1 base respectively, with 11 bases between them. Looked up from germline, CDR1 is SGHRS and CDR2 is YFSETQ.

This clone was detected a few times. The chain employs TRBV6-6 and TRBJ2-2; D gene ambiguous. The CDR3 runs 16 residues. Per the germline V gene, CDR1 is MNHNY and CDR2 is SVGAGI (reference sequence). V was shortened by 4 bases and J by 5 bases, with 17 bases between the two germline ends. The CDR3 protein is CASSLRARKETGELFF. The CDR3, as DNA: TGTGCCAGCAGTTTACGTGCGCGAAAGGAAACCGGGGAGCTGTTTTTT.

This chain connects TRBV6-6 to TRBJ1-5; D is undetermined. In germline, CDR1 is MNHNY, CDR2 SVGAGI (reference sequence). Trimming cost V 5 bases and J 5 bases, with 13 bases left between them. There are 14 residues in the CDR3. The CDR3 region has the DNA TGTGCCAGCAGTCCTGTGGGATTCGATCAGCCCCAGCATTTT. This translates into CASSPVGFDQPQHF.

There are a few counts of this clone. J is TRBJ1-2 and V is TRBV7-9, with unresolved D. The germline V gene encodes CDR1 SEHNR and CDR2 FQNEAQ (reference sequence). Trimming pared 0 bases from V and 7 bases from J, leaving 12 bases between. The CDR3 loop spans 14 amino acids. The CDR3 sequence is CASSLAGPRGGYTF. In DNA, the CDR3 is TGTGCCAGCAGCTTAGCCGGCCCCCGCGGTGGCTACACCTTC.

The gene calls are TRBV7-9 and TRBJ1-1; D gene uncertain. CDR3 length: 13 amino acids. With 5 bases removed from V and 0 bases from J, the gap between germline ends came to 7 bases. Germline CDR1 reads SEHNR; CDR2 reads FQNEAQ (reference sequence). CDR3 residues: CASSPSVNTEAFF. As DNA, the CDR3 is TGTGCCAGCAGCCCCAGTGTGAACACTGAAGCTTTCTTT.

This clone turned up a few times. The chain uses TRBV18 and TRBJ2-3; 7 nucleotides match TRBD2. The CDR3 is 14 amino acids. Germline values: CDR1 KGHSH, CDR2 LQKENI. The junction had 6 bases not matched to a gene; V was cut back by 1 base and J by 8 bases. The CDR3 DNA sequence: TGTGCCAGCTCACCACGGGAGGGGAAGGGTACGCAGTATTTT. Protein sequence: CASSPREGKGTQYF.

The CDR3 DNA reads as TGTGCCATCAGTCCTCCGGGACAGGGTCGCACTGAAGCTTTCTTT. Translated: CAISPPGQGRTEAFF. V gene TRBV10-3 combines with J gene TRBJ1-1, with 9 bases aligning to TRBD1. CDR3 length: 15 residues. The ends lost 5 bases at V and 4 bases at J; junction bases unmatched: 8. Germline V gene sequence: CDR1 ENHRY, CDR2 SYGVKD.

This clone was counted ten times or more. This chain links TRBV19 with TRBJ2-7; possible D gene TRBD2, 6 bases. Per germline, CDR1 LNHDA and CDR2 SQIVND (reference sequence). Trimming removed 5 bases at V and 4 bases at J, with 9 bases between. The CDR3 runs 12 residues. CDR3 nucleotide sequence: TGTGCCAGTAGTGGCGGGGCGTACGAGCAGTACTTC. Translated, it gives CASSGGAYEQYF.

The chain carries TRBV27 and TRBJ2-3, with TRBD2 matching over 8 bases. The ends lost 6 bases at V and 3 bases at J; junction bases unmatched: 11. The germline V gene has CDR1 MNHEY and CDR2 SMNVEV (reference sequence). The CDR3 spans 16 residues. CDR3 nucleotide sequence: TGTGCCAGCAGACTGGCACGTCGGGGGGGTACAGATACGCAGTATTTT. Its protein product is CASRLARRGGTDTQYF.

This chain connects TRBV19 to TRBJ2-1; 7 nucleotides align to TRBD2. This CDR3 is 14 amino acids long. Germline lookup yields CDR1 LNHDA and CDR2 SQIVND (reference sequence). J lost 7 bases, V lost 6 bases, and 9 bases had no gene match. CDR3 nucleotides: TGTGCCAGTAGGAGCGGGACCACGCTGAATGAGCAGTTCTTC. Protein sequence: CASRSGTTLNEQFF.

This clone was detected ten times or more. The chain uses TRBV5-6 and TRBJ1-2; a possible D gene is TRBD1 (5 bases). V was trimmed by 4 bases and J by 8 bases, leaving 18 bases between them. The CDR3 spans 14 residues. CDR1 and CDR2 (germline): SGHDT, YYEEEE. The CDR3 protein is CASSGGANREGYTF. CDR3 coding DNA: TGTGCCAGCAGCGGGGGAGCCAACCGAGAAGGCTACACCTTC.

CDR3 sequence: CASRSIIGETQYF. For the CDR3, the DNA is TGTGCCAGCCGTTCGATCATCGGGGAGACCCAGTACTTC. This chain uses TRBV2 with TRBJ2-5, with D hard to call. Deletions cut 8 bases from V and 5 bases from J, with 15 bases between. Germline CDR1 and CDR2: SNHLY and FYNNEI. This CDR3 contains 13 residues.

This clone turned up a few times. This rearrangement joins TRBV30 to TRBJ1-2; 9 bases are shared with TRBD1. CDR1 is GTSNPN and CDR2 is SVGIG in the germline V gene (reference sequence). J lost 7 bases, V lost 5 bases, and 14 bases had no gene match. The CDR3 is 15 amino acids. The CDR3 loop is CAWLTVGQGLGGYTF. The CDR3 DNA reads TGTGCCTGGCTAACGGTCGGACAGGGGTTAGGTGGCTACACCTTC.

This clone was picked up many times. The genes are TRBV14 and TRBJ1-3; D unresolved. V lost 3 bases to trimming and J lost 2 bases, with 11 bases between them. Germline CDR1 SGHDN, CDR2 FVKESK. CDR3 length equals 15 residues. The DNA for the CDR3 is TGTGCCAGCAGCCACAGGCAGACTACTGGAAACACCATATATTTT. Translated, it gives CASSHRQTTGNTIYF.

The chain is built from TRBV5-1 and TRBJ2-3, with D unclear. V was clipped by 4 bases and J by 4 bases, with 13 bases between them. Germline CDR1 and CDR2: SGHRS and YFSETQ. This CDR3 contains 14 residues. The CDR3 loop is CASSPHVASDTQYF. DNA of the CDR3: TGCGCCAGCAGCCCCCACGTGGCCTCAGATACGCAGTATTTT.

This clone came up a few times. V and J are TRBV19 and TRBJ1-1, with D perhaps TRBD1 (5 bases). V lost 6 bases to trimming and J lost 3 bases, with 14 bases between them. The CDR3 sequence is 14 residues long. Germline V gives CDR1 LNHDA, CDR2 SQIVND (reference sequence). The CDR3 is CASRRQRLDTEAFF. The CDR3 coding sequence is TGTGCCAGTAGACGACAGAGATTAGACACTGAAGCTTTCTTT. Full variable domain (remainder filled in from reference TRBV19 and TRBJ1-1): DGGITQSPKYLFRKEGQNVTLSCEQNLNHDAMYWYRQDPGQGLRLIYYSQIVNDFQKGDIAEGYSVSREKKESFPLTVTSAQKNPTAFYLCASRRQRLDTEAFFGQGTRLTVV.

The chain is built from TRBV6-6 and TRBJ2-7; 10 positions match TRBD1. Trimming removed 6 bases from V and 4 bases from J; junction bases left unmatched: 9. Germline V CDR1 and CDR2: MNHNY, SVGAGI (reference sequence). The CDR3 runs to 15 residues. DNA for the CDR3: TGTGCCAGCAGGGCCGGGACAGGGGTTTCATACGAGCAGTACGTC. Translating it yields CASRAGTGVSYEQYV.

The CDR3, as DNA: TGTGCCAGCAGCTTGGAGGAGATGGAGACCCAGTACTTC. Translation gives CASSLEEMETQYF. The chain joins TRBV11-3 to TRBJ2-5, with D tentatively TRBD2 (5 bases). V gave up 3 bases and J gave up 5 bases, with 10 bases separating them. Germline CDR1 reads SGHNT; CDR2 reads YENEEA. This CDR3 contains 13 residues. The variable domain in full, completed from reference TRBV11-3 and TRBJ2-5, reads EAGVVQSPRYKIIEKKQPVAFWCNPISGHNTLYWYLQNLGQGPELLIRYENEEAVDDSQLPKDRFSAERLKGVDSTLKIQPAELGDSAVYLCASSLEEMETQYFGPGTRLLVL.

This chain uses TRBV13 with TRBJ2-5; D gene uncertain. Germline loops: CDR1 PRHDT, CDR2 FYEKMQ (reference sequence). V gave up 6 bases and J gave up 5 bases, with 10 bases separating them. This CDR3 has 12 residues. The CDR3 DNA follows: TGTGCCAGCAGTTTGGGGTGGGAGACCCAGTACTTC. Protein: CASSLGWETQYF.

The chain joins TRBV11-3 to TRBJ2-1; D call uncertain. Germline CDR1 SGHNT, CDR2 YENEEA. The CDR3 covers 13 residues. Trimming took off 5 bases at V and 10 bases at J, with 15 bases between the two ends. The CDR3 DNA reads as TGTGCCAGCAGCAAACACCAAGTAGACGAGCAGTTCTTC. This gives the protein CASSKHQVDEQFF.

The sample holds many counts of this clone. This specimen includes other DNA sequences encoding the same CDR3. This chain joins TRBV5-1 and TRBJ2-1, with D possibly being TRBD1 or TRBD2 (5 bases each). Deletions cut 2 bases from V and 7 bases from J, with 10 bases between. The CDR3 covers 13 residues. The V gene's germline CDR1 is SGHRS and CDR2 YFSETQ. The CDR3 protein is CASSLGTQNEQFF. In DNA form, the CDR3 reads TGCGCCAGCAGCTTAGGGACCCAGAATGAGCAGTTCTTC.